This passage covers 26 T cell receptor beta chains from one sample sequenced in a study of cytotoxic CD8 clonotypes in ibrutinib-treated CLL. Clones were sequenced by immunoSEQ multiplex PCR, and TCRdb holds only the in-frame ones, with some missing. The sample lists around 330,000 clones, over 55% seen once, with roughly 6% in the top ten. This sample comprised PBMCs, obtained after 36 months of ibrutinib treatment. These receptors came from a human donor with chronic lymphocytic leukemia.

The chain uses TRBV9 and TRBJ1-1; weak D call: TRBD1 (6 bases). V lost 3 bases, J lost 4 bases, and 13 bases lay in between. Germline V lookup: CDR1 SGDLS, CDR2 YYNGEE. This CDR3 region has 14 residues. CDR3 bases: TGTGCCAGCAGCGAGGGGGGCGCAGGCACTGAAGCTTTCTTT. It encodes CASSEGGAGTEAFF.

This chain connects TRBV4-1 to TRBJ2-2; TRBD1 is a possible D gene (6 bases). This CDR3 spans 15 amino acids. Germline-derived CDR1 and CDR2 are MGHRA and YSYEKL. V was pared by 6 bases and J by 3 bases, with 14 bases between. CDR3 DNA: TGCGCCAGCAGACGAGGGGACACCTACACCGGGGAGCTGTTTTTT. Its protein is CASRRGDTYTGELFF.

The rearrangement uses TRBV13 and TRBJ2-1; D call uncertain. Trimming removed 2 bases from V and 1 base from J, with 6 bases in between. Germline V gene sequence: CDR1 PRHDT, CDR2 FYEKMQ (reference sequence). This CDR3 is built from 14 residues. This CDR3 is CASSLFPSYNEQFF. CDR3 in DNA: TGTGCCAGCAGCTTATTCCCTTCCTACAATGAGCAGTTCTTC. Together with reference TRBV13 and TRBJ2-1, the CDR3 gives the full variable domain: AAGVIQSPRHLIKEKRETATLKCYPIPRHDTVYWYQQGPGQDPQFLISFYEKMQSDKGSIPDRFSAQQFSDYHSELNMSSLELGDSALYFCASSLFPSYNEQFFGPGTRLTVL.

With regard to this clone: A read error may produce the germline difference seen at one junction end. Other DNA sequences from this sample encode an identical CDR3 as well. The chain uses TRBV19 and TRBJ1-2; D might be TRBD1 (6 bases). Germline V lookup: CDR1 LNHDA, CDR2 SQIVND (reference sequence). There are 12 residues in the CDR3. CDR3 sequence (DNA): TGCGCCAGTAGTGACAGGATCTATGGCTACACCTTC. Translated, it gives CASSDRIYGYTF.

J is TRBJ2-3 and V is TRBV12-5; D perhaps matches TRBD2 (5 bases). Trimming pared 3 bases from V and 6 bases from J, leaving 10 bases between. Germline CDR1 reads LGHNT; CDR2 reads FRNRAP. This CDR3 is built from 13 residues. The CDR3 loop is CASGFAPGDTQYF. CDR3 DNA sequence: TGTGCTAGTGGTTTTGCCCCGGGGGATACGCAGTATTTT.

This sequence joins TRBV2 and TRBJ1-1; D is possibly TRBD1 (6 bases). V was shortened by 10 bases and J by 4 bases, with 7 bases between the two germline ends. CDR3 size: 10 residues. From germline, CDR1 is SNHLY and CDR2 FYNNEI. CDR3 nucleotide sequence: TGTGCCACCAGGGGCACTGAAGCTTTCTTT. Translating gives CATRGTEAFF.

This clone was seen once. The chain carries TRBV7-2 and TRBJ2-1, with 12 bases matching TRBD2. The CDR3 runs 14 residues. Trimming removed 4 bases from V and 7 bases from J; junction bases left unmatched: 2. Germline V gives CDR1 SGHTA, CDR2 FQGNSA. This CDR3 is CASSSLAGGNEQFF. CDR3 nucleotides: TGTGCCAGCAGCTCGCTAGCGGGGGGGAATGAGCAGTTCTTC.

This chain links TRBV12-5 with TRBJ2-7; unclear D gene. The V gene's germline CDR1 is LGHNT and CDR2 FRNRAP. CDR3 length equals 13 residues. Trimming stripped 0 bases from V and 8 bases from J, with 11 bases between. In DNA, the CDR3 is TGTGCTAGTGGTTTGGTTGATGGGTCCCAGCAGTACTTC. Its translation is CASGLVDGSQQYF.

The rearrangement joins TRBV6-5 to TRBJ2-7; D is possibly TRBD2 (6 bases). This CDR3 spans 15 amino acids. Germline loops: CDR1 MNHEY, CDR2 SVGAGI. Trimming removed 7 bases at V and 0 bases at J, with 16 bases between. The DNA of the CDR3 is TGTGCCAGCATACAGCTCGGGGGTAACTCCTACGAGCAGTACTTC. Its translation is CASIQLGGNSYEQYF.

CDR3 sequence reads: CASSSSHKLSYEQYF. The CDR3 DNA sequence: TGTGCCAGCAGTTCCTCACACAAACTCTCCTACGAGCAGTACTTC. J is TRBJ2-7 and V is TRBV28; D unresolved. Between the trimmed V and J ends, which lost 4 bases and 0 bases, there was a span of 13 bases. The germline V gene has CDR1 MDHEN and CDR2 SYDVKM. CDR3 length: 15 amino acids.

The chain has TRBV10-3 and TRBJ2-3, with D perhaps matching TRBD2 (6 bases). Trimming took 4 bases from V and 2 from J, leaving 10 bases between them. CDR3 length equals 14 residues. Germline V CDR1 and CDR2: ENHRY, SYGVKD. The CDR3 region is CAISASANTDTQYF. The CDR3 nucleotides are TGTGCCATCAGTGCTAGCGCCAACACAGATACGCAGTATTTT.

This clone was picked up a small number of times. The rearrangement links TRBV4-1 to TRBJ2-7; 7 bases fit TRBD2. The V and J ends lost 3 bases and 0 bases, in that order; junction bases with no gene match: 2. The CDR3 consists of 14 residues. In germline, CDR1 is MGHRA, CDR2 YSYEKL. In nucleotides, the CDR3 is TGCGCCAGCAGCCAGGGACTACTCTCCTACGAGCAGTACTTC. Translating gives CASSQGLLSYEQYF.

In DNA, the CDR3 is TGTGCCAGCAGCCCCCCACGGAACCAAGGCTGGGCCTCCTATAATTCACCCCTCCACTTT. Translating gives CASSPPRNQGWASYNSPLHF. This chain joins TRBV28 and TRBJ1-6, with no clear D. The length of the CDR3 is 20 residues. The germline V gene has CDR1 MDHEN and CDR2 SYDVKM. V lost 6 bases to trimming and J lost 0 bases, with 24 bases between them.

CDR3 residues: CASTDEGSSGANVLTF. The DNA for the CDR3 is TGTGCCAGCACCGACGAGGGGAGCTCTGGGGCCAACGTCCTGACTTTC. The rearrangement uses TRBV25-1 and TRBJ2-6; D tentatively fits TRBD1 or TRBD2 (5 bases each). The length of the CDR3 is 16 residues. V lost 7 bases and J lost 0, with 13 bases in between. Germline assignment: CDR1 MGHDK and CDR2 SYGVNS.

This clone occurred once. V and J are TRBV6-5 and TRBJ2-6; no clear D. The length of the CDR3 is 13 residues. Germline CDR1 is MNHEY and CDR2 is SVGAGI. V was cut by 6 bases and J by 5 bases, with 8 bases left in between. The CDR3 DNA follows: TGTGCCAGCAGCCCCACTTGGGCCAACGTCCTGACTTTC. Protein product: CASSPTWANVLTF.

The chain links TRBV9 to TRBJ2-1, with D uncertain. The CDR3 covers 11 residues. Germline values: CDR1 SGDLS, CDR2 YYNGEE. Trimming shortened V by 4 bases and J by 11 bases, and 10 bases separated the two germline ends. CDR3 protein: CASSLSGKQFF. DNA of the CDR3: TGTGCCAGCAGCTTATCTGGCAAGCAGTTCTTC. Filled out from reference TRBV9 and TRBJ2-1, the complete variable domain reads DSGVTQTPKHLITATGQRVTLRCSPRSGDLSVYWYQQSLDQGLQFLIQYYNGEERAKGNILERFSAQQFPDLHSELNLSSLELGDSALYFCASSLSGKQFFGPGTRLTVL.

The V and J genes are TRBV18 and TRBJ1-2, with 8 bases lining up with TRBD1. Germline V CDR1 and CDR2: KGHSH, LQKENI. CDR3 length: 15 residues. With 2 bases clipped from V and 4 bases from J, the junction kept 6 bases outside the gene matches. Written as DNA, the CDR3 is TGTGCCAGCTCACCAAAGGACAGGGACCCCTATGGCTACACCTTC. This translates into CASSPKDRDPYGYTF.

The rearrangement uses TRBV28 and TRBJ2-1, with TRBD2 matching over 9 bases. The CDR3 covers 14 residues. With V trimmed by 7 bases and J by 5 bases, 6 bases remained unmatched. Germline V gene lookup returns CDR1 MDHEN and CDR2 SYDVKM. Written as DNA, the CDR3 is TGTGCCAGCAACTTAGCGGGAGTCGACAATGAGCAGTTCTTC. It encodes CASNLAGVDNEQFF.

The chain links TRBV6-1 to TRBJ1-3; D gene unclear. V was cut by 5 bases and J by 0 bases, with 5 bases left in between. Germline V gene data show CDR1 as MNHNS and CDR2 as SASEGT. The CDR3 runs 13 residues. CDR3 sequence: CASSRSSGNTIYF. The CDR3 coding sequence is TGTGCCAGCAGTCGGTCCTCTGGAAACACCATATATTTT.

The V call is TRBV15, the J call TRBJ2-2; no reliable D call. Trimming left V 0 bases short and J 11 bases short, with 10 bases between. The CDR3 covers 13 residues. Germline CDR1 is LNHNV and CDR2 is YYDKDF (reference sequence). CDR3 residues: CATSRDTVVELFF. In DNA, the CDR3 is TGTGCCACCAGCAGAGATACGGTGGTCGAGCTGTTTTTT.

This clone was seen a single time. V is TRBV5-1 and J is TRBJ1-1; 8 bases match TRBD1. Trimming cost V 6 bases and J 4 bases; bases outside gene matches: 17. The CDR3 contains 17 residues. Germline CDR1 SGHRS, CDR2 YFSETQ. The CDR3 protein is CASTRSYDRGGGTEAFF. Here the CDR3 DNA reads TGCGCCAGCACCCGCTCCTATGACAGGGGCGGGGGCACTGAAGCTTTCTTT.

The rearrangement uses TRBV7-3 and TRBJ2-7; TRBD1 matches at 8 bases. The CDR3 has 13 residues. The V segment lost 6 bases and the J segment 5 bases; nucleotides outside the gene matches: 6. Germline V gene data show CDR1 as SGHTA and CDR2 as FQGTGA. The CDR3 DNA reads TGTGCCAGCAGGGACAGGGTATCGGACGAGCAGTACTTC. Translating gives CASRDRVSDEQYF.

In DNA form, the CDR3 reads TGTGCCAGCAGCCTAAGGACTAGCGGGAGGAATGAGCAGTTCTTC. This gives the protein CASSLRTSGRNEQFF. The V gene is TRBV7-2, the J gene TRBJ2-1; TRBD2 agrees at 14 bases. CDR1 is SGHTA, CDR2 FQGNSA, per germline. The CDR3 totals 15 residues. V gave up 5 bases and J gave up 7 bases; unmatched junction bases: 4.

This clone was detected a few times. The V call is TRBV2, the J call TRBJ1-3; D remains ambiguous. V was shortened by 6 bases and J by 7 bases, with 13 bases between the two germline ends. The CDR3 sequence is 13 residues long. Germline V CDR1 and CDR2: SNHLY, FYNNEI. CDR3 nucleotides: TGTGCCAGCAGGGTTGGCCAGTTTAACACCATATATTTT. Protein sequence: CASRVGQFNTIYF.

The chain combines TRBV7-9 with TRBJ2-5; D perhaps matches TRBD1 (6 bases). Trimming stripped 3 bases from V and 5 bases from J, with 10 bases between. The CDR3 has 13 amino acids. Germline V lookup: CDR1 SEHNR, CDR2 FQNEAQ (reference sequence). This CDR3 is CASSFRGFETQYF. CDR3 coding DNA: TGTGCCAGCAGCTTCAGGGGTTTTGAGACCCAGTACTTC.

This clone was detected a few times. The chain carries TRBV10-3 and TRBJ2-7; 9 nucleotides line up with TRBD1. The CDR3 extends over 14 amino acids. V trimming: 6 bases; J trimming: 5 bases; junction bases outside the gene matches: 8. Germline assignment: CDR1 ENHRY and CDR2 SYGVKD. This CDR3 reads CAISPGQGPHEQYF. For the CDR3, the DNA is TGTGCCATCAGCCCGGGACAGGGTCCTCACGAGCAGTACTTC.